The 23 T cell receptor beta chains presented below share a single source sample, sequenced in a study of cytomegalovirus exposure and HLA in healthy donors. Amplification used 60 Vbeta primers and 13 Jbeta primers. The method was immunoSEQ multiplex PCR; TCRdb's version includes in-frame clones alone and lacks a portion of them. The sample gives some 200,000 clones, around four fifths of which show up once; around 2.9% is in the top ten. The sequenced sample consisted of PBMCs. The receptors shown here come from a woman between 55 and 75 years old in good health and CMV-seropositive.

The rearrangement joins TRBV28 to TRBJ1-2; 7 bases agree with TRBD1. Germline CDR1 MDHEN, CDR2 SYDVKM. CDR3 length equals 14 residues. The junction had 8 bases not matched to a gene; V was cut back by 7 bases and J by 3 bases. DNA for the CDR3: TGTGCCAGCACCACGACAGGGAACTACTATGGCTACACCTTC. This encodes CASTTTGNYYGYTF.

The chain carries TRBV7-7 and TRBJ1-2, with TRBD1 identical over 7 bases. J lost 5 bases, V lost 5 bases, and 5 bases had no gene match. This CDR3 spans 13 amino acids. Looked up from germline, CDR1 is SSHAT and CDR2 is FNYEAQ (reference sequence). The CDR3 here is CASSQGQLYGYTF. CDR3 DNA: TGTGCCAGCAGCCAGGGACAGCTATATGGCTACACCTTC.

The chain employs TRBV6-4 and TRBJ2-1; 11 bases agree with TRBD2. This CDR3 is 15 amino acids long. CDR1 is MRHNA and CDR2 is SNTAGT in the germline V gene. V dropped 6 bases and J dropped 7; count of bases not matched to a gene: 8. Here the CDR3 reads CASSDTSGSGNEQFF. The CDR3 DNA follows: TGTGCCAGCAGCGATACTAGCGGGAGTGGTAATGAGCAGTTCTTC.

J is TRBJ1-2 and V is TRBV29-1, with 7 bases identical to TRBD1. Germline lookup yields CDR1 SQVTM and CDR2 ANQGSEA. V trimming: 6 bases; J trimming: 4 bases; junction bases outside the gene matches: 17. The CDR3 consists of 16 residues. This CDR3 reads CSVGHESPTGTYGYTF. The CDR3 DNA follows: TGCAGCGTGGGACACGAGAGCCCGACAGGGACCTATGGCTACACCTTC. The whole variable domain, remainder taken from reference TRBV29-1 and TRBJ1-2, is SAVISQKPSRDICQRGTSLTIQCQVDSQVTMMFWYRQQPGQSLTLIATANQGSEATYESGFVIDKFPISRPNLTFSTLTVSNMSPEDSSIYLCSVGHESPTGTYGYTFGSGTRLTVV.

The genes are TRBV5-5 and TRBJ1-2; TRBD1 might be the D (5 bases). The CDR3 loop spans 15 amino acids. Germline V gene sequence: CDR1 SGHKS, CDR2 YYEKEE (reference sequence). Trimming took 2 bases from V and 5 from J, leaving 16 bases between them. The CDR3 nucleotides read TGTGCCAGCAGCTTCAACAGGAATCCCGAATATGGCTACACCTTC. Its protein is CASSFNRNPEYGYTF.

The chain couples TRBV5-1 to TRBJ2-1, with TRBD1 matching over 9 bases. The CDR3 sequence is 19 residues long. The germline V gene has CDR1 SGHRS and CDR2 YFSETQ. V trimming: 5 bases; J trimming: 2 bases; junction bases outside the gene matches: 17. The CDR3 DNA is TGCGCCAGCAGTCGCACGAACTTACCGGGACAGGGACCCTACAATGAGCAGTTCTTC. As protein: CASSRTNLPGQGPYNEQFF.

The rearrangement uses TRBV5-4 and TRBJ1-2, with a tentative D call TRBD1 (5 bases). This CDR3 is built from 14 residues. Deletions cut 0 bases from V and 3 bases from J, with 9 bases between. In germline, CDR1 is SGHNT, CDR2 YYREEE (reference sequence). The CDR3 protein is CASSLGQGDYGYTF. Written as DNA, the CDR3 is TGTGCCAGCAGCTTGGGTCAGGGTGACTATGGCTACACCTTC.

The chain carries TRBV7-9 and TRBJ2-2, with a tentative D call TRBD2 (6 bases). Trimming shortened V by 7 bases and J by 2 bases, and 17 bases separated the two germline ends. The CDR3 is made up of 16 amino acids. Germline CDR1 reads SEHNR; CDR2 reads FQNEAQ (reference sequence). The CDR3 nucleotides are TGTGCCAGCAACACCATCCGGGACTTAAACACCGGGGAGCTGTTTTTT. Amino acid sequence: CASNTIRDLNTGELFF.

The J gene is TRBJ1-5, the V gene TRBV12-5; 7 bases line up with TRBD1. The germline CDR1 and CDR2 sequences are LGHNT and FRNRAP. The CDR3 spans 14 residues. The V segment lost 3 bases and the J segment 1 base; nucleotides outside the gene matches: 0. CDR3 nucleotides: TGTGCTAGTGGTTTAGGGGGCAGCAATCAGCCCCAGCATTTT. Encoded protein: CASGLGGSNQPQHF.

This clone was counted only a few times. The chain joins TRBV7-9 to TRBJ1-1; D is unclear. V was trimmed by 5 bases and J by 0 bases, leaving 13 bases between them. The CDR3 contains 15 residues. In germline, CDR1 is SEHNR, CDR2 FQNEAQ (reference sequence). The CDR3: CASSPRGGMNTEAFF. In DNA, the CDR3 is TGTGCCAGCAGCCCCCGGGGAGGAATGAACACTGAAGCTTTCTTT.

V gene TRBV29-1 combines with J gene TRBJ1-2; 9 positions match TRBD1. The CDR3 is 12 amino acids. CDR1 and CDR2 from the germline V gene are SQVTM and ANQGSEA. V was pared by 4 bases and J by 8 bases, with 5 bases of the junction left unmatched. As DNA, the CDR3 is TGCAGCGTTGGGGGACAGGGCCGGGGCTACACCTTC. This encodes CSVGGQGRGYTF.

V gene TRBV5-6 combines with J gene TRBJ2-7; maybe TRBD1 (5 bases). V shed 1 base and J shed 3 bases, with 11 bases lying between them. Germline values: CDR1 SGHDT, CDR2 YYEEEE. This CDR3 has 14 residues. The CDR3 DNA is TGTGCCAGCAGCTTGCAAGGCAGGGACTACGAGCAGTACTTC. Protein sequence: CASSLQGRDYEQYF.

The V call is TRBV15, the J call TRBJ2-3; 8 bases align to TRBD1. The CDR3 has 15 amino acids. With 2 bases clipped from V and 5 bases from J, the junction kept 6 bases outside the gene matches. Germline values: CDR1 LNHNV, CDR2 YYDKDF (reference sequence). CDR3 loop: CATSRLGQGQDTQYF. CDR3 coding DNA: TGTGCCACCAGCAGACTTGGACAGGGACAAGATACGCAGTATTTT.

The CDR3 DNA sequence: TGTGCCAGCAGCTTAAGGGGGGGCGAGAATGAAAAACTGTTTTTT. As protein: CASSLRGGENEKLFF. The chain links TRBV7-9 to TRBJ1-4, with D perhaps matching TRBD1 (6 bases). The CDR3 runs to 15 residues. Germline CDR1 SEHNR, CDR2 FQNEAQ (reference sequence). V was cut by 2 bases and J by 5 bases, with 12 bases left in between.

This clone was seen a handful of times. This rearrangement joins TRBV18 to TRBJ2-1, with D tentatively TRBD2 (6 bases). CDR1 is KGHSH and CDR2 is LQKENI in the germline V gene. Deletions cut 2 bases from V and 8 bases from J, with 13 bases between. The CDR3 spans 14 residues. The CDR3 sequence is CASSPYPGSDEQFF. For the CDR3, the DNA is TGTGCCAGCTCACCATACCCCGGGAGCGATGAGCAGTTCTTC.

Details on this clone: Other DNA variants within this sample encode the same CDR3. This chain connects TRBV5-1 to TRBJ1-1, with no clear D. CDR1 SGHRS and CDR2 YFSETQ come from the germline V gene. V was trimmed by 0 bases and J by 2 bases, leaving 8 bases between them. The CDR3 is 14 residues long. The chain's CDR3 is CASSLGQVNTEAFF. The DNA for the CDR3 is TGCGCCAGCAGCTTGGGGCAGGTAAACACTGAAGCTTTCTTT.

The J gene is TRBJ2-5, the V gene TRBV19, with 8 bases matching TRBD2. The CDR3 is made up of 15 amino acids. Germline V gene sequence: CDR1 LNHDA, CDR2 SQIVND (reference sequence). The trim removed 3 bases at V and 1 base at J, leaving 4 bases unmatched. CDR3 loop: CASSMAAGGQETQYF. CDR3 coding DNA: TGTGCCAGTAGTATGGCGGCGGGGGGCCAAGAGACCCAGTACTTC.

The chain carries TRBV19 and TRBJ1-5; 7 nucleotides align to TRBD1. Germline-derived CDR1 and CDR2 are LNHDA and SQIVND (reference sequence). This CDR3 region has 16 residues. V lost 0 bases to trimming and J lost 6 bases; unmatched junction nucleotides: 8. CDR3 protein: CASSIDIQGHGQPQHF. DNA of the CDR3: TGTGCCAGTAGTATAGATATACAGGGGCATGGTCAGCCCCAGCATTTT.

This rearrangement joins TRBV20-1 to TRBJ1-2; D is possibly TRBD1 (6 bases). CDR3 length equals 11 residues. Trimming left V 6 bases short and J 8 bases short, with 13 bases between. In germline, CDR1 is DFQATT, CDR2 SNEGSKA (reference sequence). The CDR3 region has the DNA TGCAGTGCGCCCAGGGGTCGGGGCTACACCTTC. It yields the protein CSAPRGRGYTF.

The V and J genes are TRBV5-4 and TRBJ2-5; D gene ambiguous. The CDR3 runs to 14 residues. The germline gives CDR1 SGHNT, CDR2 YYREEE (reference sequence). The V end lost 3 bases, the J end lost 1 base, and 10 bases lay between the germline ends. CDR3: CASSYIGGQETQYF. The DNA of the CDR3 is TGTGCCAGCAGCTACATCGGCGGCCAAGAGACCCAGTACTTC.

V usage is TRBV25-1 and J usage is TRBJ1-2, with 7 positions matching TRBD1. CDR3 length: 12 amino acids. J lost 3 bases, V lost 8 bases, and 3 bases had no gene match. Germline loops: CDR1 MGHDK, CDR2 SYGVNS. The CDR3 DNA reads as TGTGCCAGCGGCGGACAGGACTATGGCTACACCTTC. This codes for CASGGQDYGYTF.

This clone has only one observation. V and J are TRBV7-2 and TRBJ1-1; 10 bases align to TRBD1. This CDR3 is 17 amino acids long. The V and J ends lost 6 bases and 1 base, in that order; junction bases with no gene match: 11. The V gene's germline CDR1 is SGHTA and CDR2 FQGNSA. The CDR3 nucleotides read TGTGCCAGCAGTCTTCCGGGACAGGGGTGGAGGAACACTGAAGCTTTCTTT. Translation: CASSLPGQGWRNTEAFF.

The table lists this clone with a count of one. The chain uses TRBV5-6 and TRBJ2-5, with D tentatively TRBD1 (6 bases). This CDR3 has 13 amino acids. Trimming stripped 3 bases from V and 1 base from J, with 7 bases between. Germline V gene sequence: CDR1 SGHDT, CDR2 YYEEEE. This chain's CDR3 is CASSWTAQETQYF. CDR3 in DNA: TGTGCCAGCAGCTGGACAGCCCAAGAGACCCAGTACTTC.